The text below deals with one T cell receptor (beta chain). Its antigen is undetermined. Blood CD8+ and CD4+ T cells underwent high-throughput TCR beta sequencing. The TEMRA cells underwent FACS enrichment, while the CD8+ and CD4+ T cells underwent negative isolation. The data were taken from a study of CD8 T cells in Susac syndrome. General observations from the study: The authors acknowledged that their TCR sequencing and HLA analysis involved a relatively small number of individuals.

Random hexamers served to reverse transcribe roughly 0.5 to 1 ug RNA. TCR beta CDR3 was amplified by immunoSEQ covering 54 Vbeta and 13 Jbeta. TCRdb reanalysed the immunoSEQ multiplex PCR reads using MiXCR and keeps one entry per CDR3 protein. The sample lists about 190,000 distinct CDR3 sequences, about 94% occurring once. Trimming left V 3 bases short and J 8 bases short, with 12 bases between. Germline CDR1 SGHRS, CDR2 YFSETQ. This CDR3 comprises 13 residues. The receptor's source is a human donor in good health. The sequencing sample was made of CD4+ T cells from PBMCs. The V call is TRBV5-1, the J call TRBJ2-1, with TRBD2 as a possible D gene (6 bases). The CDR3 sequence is CASSSGRGDEQFF. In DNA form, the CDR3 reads TGCGCCAGCAGCTCTGGGCGCGGGGATGAGCAGTTCTTC.